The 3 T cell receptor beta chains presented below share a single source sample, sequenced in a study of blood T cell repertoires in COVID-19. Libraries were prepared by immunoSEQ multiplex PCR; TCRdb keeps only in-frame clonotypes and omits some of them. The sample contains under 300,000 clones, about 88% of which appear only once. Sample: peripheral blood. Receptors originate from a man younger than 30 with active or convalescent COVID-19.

The CDR3 is CASSQVTGVGNIQYF. The CDR3 nucleotides are TGTGCCAGCAGCCAAGTAACGGGGGTTGGAAACATTCAGTACTTC. The V and J genes are TRBV3-1 (or the pseudogene TRBV3-2) and TRBJ2-4, with D maybe TRBD2 (6 bases). V was clipped by 1 base and J by 6 bases, with 13 bases between them. The CDR3 consists of 15 residues. Germline V lookup: CDR1 LGHDT, CDR2 YNNKEL (reference sequence).

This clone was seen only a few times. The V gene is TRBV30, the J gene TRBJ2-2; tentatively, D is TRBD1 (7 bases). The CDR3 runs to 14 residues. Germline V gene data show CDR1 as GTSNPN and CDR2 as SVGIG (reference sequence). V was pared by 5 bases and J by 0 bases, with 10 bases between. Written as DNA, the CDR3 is TGTGCCTGGCGGAGGGGGCCGAACACCGGGGAGCTGTTTTTT. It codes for CAWRRGPNTGELFF.

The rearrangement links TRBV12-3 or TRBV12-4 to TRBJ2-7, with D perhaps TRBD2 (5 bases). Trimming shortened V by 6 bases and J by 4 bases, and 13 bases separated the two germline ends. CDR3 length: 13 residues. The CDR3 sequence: CASSFESGYEQYF. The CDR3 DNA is TGTGCCAGCAGCTTTGAAAGCGGTTACGAGCAGTACTTC.